This T cell receptor beta chain was recovered during a study of blood T cell repertoires in COVID-19 (dated by TCRdb to between 2020 and 2021). At the level of the whole study: The collaborator samples originated in the United States, Italy and Spain and spanned the acute and convalescent phases of COVID-19. The repertoires were released in a freely available public database meant as a resource for research on the immune response to SARS-CoV-2. The material from the prospective study consisted of cDNA or gDNA derived from T cells, B-cell-depleted T cells, or PBMCs. The dataset comprised deeply sampled blood TCRbeta repertoires from subjects exposed to, actively infected with, or recovered from COVID-19. Where HLA class I and class II types were available, the types were taken from metadata supplied by the sample provider, not from assay-based typing. Nearly every sample came with metadata listing a de-identified subject ID, COVID-19 status, age in years and sex. The samples were drawn from two sources: the first 160 participants of the ongoing ImmuneRACE study, and 1,200 or so subjects contributed by 6 global collaborators. On the study overall, not on this receptor specifically: Clinical and demographic metadata were provided uncurated, with the amount varying by source and participant.

Collaborating institutions collected whole blood in K2EDTA tubes following their own protocols. For TCRbeta analysis, collaborators shipped samples as frozen whole blood, isolated PBMCs, or DNA extracted from either of those sample types. TCRbeta CDR3 regions were amplified from genomic DNA by means of the immunoSEQ Assay, a bias-controlled multiplex PCR. The paper's processing steps were these. The number of nucleated cells in each sample was estimated by amplification of reference gene primers within the assay. To quantify the absolute abundance of each unique TCRbeta CDR3 rearrangement, sequence reads were collapsed and filtered. For each sample, productive Simpson clonality was calculated as the square root of Simpson's diversity index across productive rearrangements. TCRdb provides this immuneACCESS table in a form limited to in-frame rearrangements. Some clones are lacking; in checked studies, under half of them reflect an unresolved V gene, and why the rest are absent is not known. The V and J calls and clone size are taken from that table; D and trimming were inferred from the DNA. The sample contains roughly 50,000 clones, 70% to 90% of them found a single time. Of the sample, around 12% is held by the ten largest clones.

In the case of this clone: This receptor's antigen is unknown. Base-call qualities are not available, and no considerably larger clone is one nucleotide away.

Unmatched junction bases come to 9, with V trimmed by 4 bases and J by 3 bases. CDR1 and CDR2 are drawn from the germline V gene (reference sequence): LGHDT, YNNKEL. The cysteine opens and the phenylalanine closes a CDR3 of 15 amino acids. The retained sequence is limited to the CDR3, 45 bases, with the frame set at the first base. The V and J segments used are TRBV3-1 (or the pseudogene TRBV3-2) and TRBJ2-7; the central 7 bases match TRBD2. The clonotype originates from a human donor in a cohort sampled during active COVID-19. The material sequenced was peripheral blood. The CDR3 reads CASSPVAGDFYEQYF. The DNA is TGTGCCAGCAGCCCAGTCGCGGGGGACTTCTACGAGCAGTACTTC.